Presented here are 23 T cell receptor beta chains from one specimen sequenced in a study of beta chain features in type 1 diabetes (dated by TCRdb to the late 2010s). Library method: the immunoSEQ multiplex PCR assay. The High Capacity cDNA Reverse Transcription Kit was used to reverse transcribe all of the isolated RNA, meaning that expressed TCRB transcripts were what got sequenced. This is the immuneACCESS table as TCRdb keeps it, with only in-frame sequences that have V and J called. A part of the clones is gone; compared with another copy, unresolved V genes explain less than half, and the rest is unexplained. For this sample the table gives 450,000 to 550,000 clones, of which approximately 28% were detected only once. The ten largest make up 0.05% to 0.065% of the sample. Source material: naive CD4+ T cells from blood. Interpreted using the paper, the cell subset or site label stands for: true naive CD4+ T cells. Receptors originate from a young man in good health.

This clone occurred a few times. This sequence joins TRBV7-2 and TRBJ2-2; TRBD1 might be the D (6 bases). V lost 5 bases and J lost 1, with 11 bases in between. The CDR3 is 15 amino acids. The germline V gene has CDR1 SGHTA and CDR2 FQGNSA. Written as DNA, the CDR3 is TGTGCCAGCAGCGTCAGGGGAGAGAACACCGGGGAGCTGTTTTTT. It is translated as CASSVRGENTGELFF.

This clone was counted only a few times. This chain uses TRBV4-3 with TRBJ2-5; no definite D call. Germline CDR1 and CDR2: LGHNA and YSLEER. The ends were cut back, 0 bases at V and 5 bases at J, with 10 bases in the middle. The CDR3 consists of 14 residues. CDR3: CASSQEGSSETQYF. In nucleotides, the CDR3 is TGCGCCAGCAGCCAAGAAGGTAGTTCCGAGACCCAGTACTTC.

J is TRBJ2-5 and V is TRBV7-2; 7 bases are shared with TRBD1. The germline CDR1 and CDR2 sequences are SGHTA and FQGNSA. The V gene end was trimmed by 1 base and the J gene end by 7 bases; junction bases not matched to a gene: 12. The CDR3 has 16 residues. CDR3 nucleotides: TGTGCCAGCAGCTTAGTTCGGGACAGCACCGTCGGGACCCAGTACTTC. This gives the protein CASSLVRDSTVGTQYF. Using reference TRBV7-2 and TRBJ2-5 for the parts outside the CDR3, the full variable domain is GAGVSQSPSNKVTEKGKDVELRCDPISGHTALYWYRQSLGQGLEFLIYFQGNSAPDKSGLPSDRFSAERTGGSVSTLTIQRTQQEDSAVYLCASSLVRDSTVGTQYFGPGTRLLVL.

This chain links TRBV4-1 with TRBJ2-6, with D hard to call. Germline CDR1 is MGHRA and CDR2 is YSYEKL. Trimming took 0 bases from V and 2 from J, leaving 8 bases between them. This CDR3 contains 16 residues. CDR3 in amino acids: CASSQDARAGANVLTF. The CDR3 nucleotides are TGCGCCAGCAGCCAAGATGCCCGGGCTGGGGCCAACGTCCTGACTTTC.

The CDR3 is CASTIDRGIGEAFF. The DNA of the CDR3 is TGTGCCAGCACCATCGACAGGGGAATTGGTGAAGCTTTCTTT. The chain combines TRBV6-6 with TRBJ1-1, with 8 positions matching TRBD1. The CDR3 is 14 amino acids. Losses at the gene ends were 7 bases for V and 7 bases for J; bases not matched to a gene: 11. Per germline, CDR1 MNHNY and CDR2 SVGAGI (reference sequence).

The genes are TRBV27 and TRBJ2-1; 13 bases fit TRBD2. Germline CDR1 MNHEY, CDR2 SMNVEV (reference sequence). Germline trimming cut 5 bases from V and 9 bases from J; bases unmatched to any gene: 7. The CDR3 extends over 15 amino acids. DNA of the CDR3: TGTGCCAGCAGTAAGCGACTAGCGGGAGGTCCTGAGCAGTTCTTC. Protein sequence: CASSKRLAGGPEQFF.

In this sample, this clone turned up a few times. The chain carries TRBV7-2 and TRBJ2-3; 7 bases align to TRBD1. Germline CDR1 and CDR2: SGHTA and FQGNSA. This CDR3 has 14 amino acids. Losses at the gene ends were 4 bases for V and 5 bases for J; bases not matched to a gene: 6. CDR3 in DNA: TGTGCCAGCAGCTCCCGACAGGGAAGAGATACGCAGTATTTT. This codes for CASSSRQGRDTQYF.

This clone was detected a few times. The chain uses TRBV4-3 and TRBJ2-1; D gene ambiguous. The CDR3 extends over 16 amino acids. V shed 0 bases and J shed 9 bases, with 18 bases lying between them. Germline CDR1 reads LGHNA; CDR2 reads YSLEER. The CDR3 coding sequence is TGCGCCAGCAGCCAAGATCCGGGCCGGAGAGGCGCTGAGCAGTTCTTC. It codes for CASSQDPGRRGAEQFF.

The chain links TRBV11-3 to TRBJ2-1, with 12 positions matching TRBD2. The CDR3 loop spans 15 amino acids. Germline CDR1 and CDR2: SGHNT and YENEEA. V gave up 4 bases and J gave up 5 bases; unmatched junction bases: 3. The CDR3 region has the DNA TGTGCCAGCAGCTGGACTAGCGGGATTAACAATGAGCAGTTCTTC. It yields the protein CASSWTSGINNEQFF.

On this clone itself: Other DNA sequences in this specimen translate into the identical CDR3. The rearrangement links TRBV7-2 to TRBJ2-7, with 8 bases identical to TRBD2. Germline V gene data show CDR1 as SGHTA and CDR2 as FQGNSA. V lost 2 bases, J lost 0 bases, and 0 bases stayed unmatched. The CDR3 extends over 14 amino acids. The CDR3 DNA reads TGTGCCAGCAGCTTAACTAGCGGCTCCTACGAGCAGTACTTC. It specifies CASSLTSGSYEQYF.

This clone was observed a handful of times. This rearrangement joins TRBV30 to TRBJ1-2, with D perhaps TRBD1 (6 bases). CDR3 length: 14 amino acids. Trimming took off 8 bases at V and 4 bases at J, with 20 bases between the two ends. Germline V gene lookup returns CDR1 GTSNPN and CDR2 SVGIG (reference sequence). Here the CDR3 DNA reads TGTGCCCTACACGGGGACACACAACGCTATGGCTACACCTTC. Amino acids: CALHGDTQRYGYTF.

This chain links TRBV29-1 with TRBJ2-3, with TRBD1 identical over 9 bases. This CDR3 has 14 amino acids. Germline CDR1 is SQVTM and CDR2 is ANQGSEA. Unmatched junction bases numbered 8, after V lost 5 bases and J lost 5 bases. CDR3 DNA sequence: TGCAGCGTTTCAGACAGGGGGGCGGGAGATACGCAGTATTTT. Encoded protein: CSVSDRGAGDTQYF.

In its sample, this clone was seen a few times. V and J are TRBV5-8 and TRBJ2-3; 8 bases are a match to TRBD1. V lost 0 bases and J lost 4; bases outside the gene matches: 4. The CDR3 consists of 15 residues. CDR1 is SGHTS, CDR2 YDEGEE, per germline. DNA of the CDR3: TGTGCCAGCAGCTTGGGACAGGGGATTCCAGATACGCAGTATTTT. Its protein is CASSLGQGIPDTQYF.

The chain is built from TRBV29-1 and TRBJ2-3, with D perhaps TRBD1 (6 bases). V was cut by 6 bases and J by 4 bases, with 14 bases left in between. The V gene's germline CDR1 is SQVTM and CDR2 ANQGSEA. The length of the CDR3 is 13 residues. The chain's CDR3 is CSVNRDTSDTQYF. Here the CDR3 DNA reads TGCAGCGTGAACAGGGACACCTCAGATACGCAGTATTTT.

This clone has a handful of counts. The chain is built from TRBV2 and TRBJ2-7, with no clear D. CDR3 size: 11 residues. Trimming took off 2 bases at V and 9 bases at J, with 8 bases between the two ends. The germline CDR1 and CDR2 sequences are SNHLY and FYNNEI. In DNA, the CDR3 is TGTGCCAGCAGTGAAACTGGCCGGCAGTACTTC. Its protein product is CASSETGRQYF. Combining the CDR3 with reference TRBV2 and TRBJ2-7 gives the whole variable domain EPEVTQTPSHQVTQMGQEVILRCVPISNHLYFYWYRQILGQKVEFLVSFYNNEISEKSEIFDDQFSVERPDGSNFTLKIRSTKLEDSAMYFCASSETGRQYFGPGTRLTVT.

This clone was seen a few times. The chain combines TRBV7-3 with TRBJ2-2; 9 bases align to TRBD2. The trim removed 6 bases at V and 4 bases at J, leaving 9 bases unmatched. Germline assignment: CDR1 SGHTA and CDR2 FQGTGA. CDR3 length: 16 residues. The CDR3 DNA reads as TGTGCCAGCAGTCCCCTAGCGGGGTCGTTCACCGGGGAGCTGTTTTTT. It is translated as CASSPLAGSFTGELFF.

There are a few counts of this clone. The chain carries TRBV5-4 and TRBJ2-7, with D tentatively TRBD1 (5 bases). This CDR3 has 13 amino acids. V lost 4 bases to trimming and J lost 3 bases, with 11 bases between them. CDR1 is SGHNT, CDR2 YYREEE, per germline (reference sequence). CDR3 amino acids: CASSNDRRYEQYF. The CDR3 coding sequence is TGTGCCAGCAGCAACGACAGACGCTACGAGCAGTACTTC.

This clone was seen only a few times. The CDR3 coding sequence is TGTGCCACCCTGGGGGGAGCTGGGGCCAACGTCCTGACTTTC. Its translation is CATLGGAGANVLTF. The chain employs TRBV6-5 and TRBJ2-6; possible D gene TRBD2, 6 bases. Germline lookup yields CDR1 MNHEY and CDR2 SVGAGI. The V gene lost 10 bases and the J gene lost 2 bases, with 12 bases spanning the gap. This CDR3 contains 14 residues.

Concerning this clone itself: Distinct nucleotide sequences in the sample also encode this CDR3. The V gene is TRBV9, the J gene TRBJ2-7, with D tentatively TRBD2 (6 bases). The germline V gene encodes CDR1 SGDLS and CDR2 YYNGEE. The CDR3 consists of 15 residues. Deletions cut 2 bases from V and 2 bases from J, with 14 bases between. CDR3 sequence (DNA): TGTGCCAGCAGCGTCGGGCTAGCGCCAACCTACGAGCAGTACTTC. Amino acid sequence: CASSVGLAPTYEQYF.

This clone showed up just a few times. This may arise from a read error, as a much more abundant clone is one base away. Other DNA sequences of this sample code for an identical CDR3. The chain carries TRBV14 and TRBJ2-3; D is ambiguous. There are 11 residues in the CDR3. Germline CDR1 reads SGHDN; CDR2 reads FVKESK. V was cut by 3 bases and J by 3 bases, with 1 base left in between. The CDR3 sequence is CASSHTDTQYF. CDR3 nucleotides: TGTGCCAGCAGCCATACAGATACGCAGTATTTT.

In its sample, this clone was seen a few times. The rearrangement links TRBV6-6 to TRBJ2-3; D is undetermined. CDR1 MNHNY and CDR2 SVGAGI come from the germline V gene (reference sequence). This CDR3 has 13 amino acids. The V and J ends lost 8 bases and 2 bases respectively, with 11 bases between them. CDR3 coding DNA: TGTGCCAGCGGCCGTAGGCCCACAGATACGCAGTATTTT. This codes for CASGRRPTDTQYF.

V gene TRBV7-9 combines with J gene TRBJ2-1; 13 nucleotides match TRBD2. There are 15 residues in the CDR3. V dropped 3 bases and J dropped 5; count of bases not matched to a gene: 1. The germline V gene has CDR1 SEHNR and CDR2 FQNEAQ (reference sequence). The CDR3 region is CASSFGLAGDNEQFF. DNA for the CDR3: TGTGCCAGCAGCTTCGGACTAGCGGGAGACAATGAGCAGTTCTTC.

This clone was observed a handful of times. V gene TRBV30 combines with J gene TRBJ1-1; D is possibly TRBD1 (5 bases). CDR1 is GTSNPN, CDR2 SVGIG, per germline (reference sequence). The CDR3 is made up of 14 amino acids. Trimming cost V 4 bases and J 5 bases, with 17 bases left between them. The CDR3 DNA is TGTGCCTGGACCCCCTGGGGGAGAACAACTGAAGCTTTCTTT. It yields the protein CAWTPWGRTTEAFF.